This T cell receptor beta chain was profiled in a study of cytomegalovirus exposure and HLA in healthy donors. About this clone: Its antigen is unknown.

Profiling relied on immunoSEQ multiplex PCR, and the TCRdb table lists in-frame clones only, not all of them. The sample carries 300,000 to 350,000 clones, approximately 85% recorded once. Points from the study as a whole: Researchers reported that a few CMV-associated chains were confirmed in vitro as CMV antigen-specific. The authors listed 150 or so TCR beta chains as cytomegalovirus-associated.

Germline CDR1 MGHRA, CDR2 YSYEKL. The CDR3 length is 17 residues. V trimming: 3 bases; J trimming: 1 base; junction bases outside the gene matches: 10. This clonotype was obtained from a man aged 25-45 years in good health and CMV-seronegative. J is TRBJ2-5 and V is TRBV4-1, with TRBD2 matching over 8 bases. The specimen sequenced was PBMCs. The CDR3 DNA sequence: TGCGCCAGCAGCCATCTGACGGGCGGGGGGTTCCAAGAGACCCAGTACTTC. It specifies CASSHLTGGGFQETQYF.